Below are 14 T cell receptor beta chains sequenced from a single sample in a study of Graves' ophthalmopathy and Graves' hyperthyroidism. Amplifying from RNA transcripts, the study obtained TCR beta CDR3 regions. First-round RT-PCR relied on HTBI primers, and a second-round multiplex PCR came next. TCRdb fed the multiplex PCR reads into MiXCR, producing one record per CDR3 protein. Among 170,000 or so distinct CDR3 sequences listed, over 35% were seen once. The sample taken for sequencing was peripheral blood. Source of these receptors: a woman aged 40 to 55 with Graves' ophthalmopathy.

The gene calls are TRBV12-3 or TRBV12-4 and TRBJ2-2; TRBD1 matches 8 bases. The CDR3 is 15 amino acids. With 6 bases clipped from V and 4 bases from J, the junction kept 7 bases outside the gene matches. In DNA form, the CDR3 reads TGTGCCAGCAGCTCTGGACAGGGAGGCACCGGGGAGCTGTTTTTT. It is translated as CASSSGQGGTGELFF.

This clonotype was seen ten or more times. The V call is TRBV19, the J call TRBJ2-5; TRBD1 matches 7 bases. The CDR3 spans 15 residues. Germline V lookup: CDR1 LNHDA, CDR2 SQIVND (reference sequence). Trimming cost V 6 bases and J 8 bases; bases outside gene matches: 15. CDR3 amino acids: CASSRPGDRRKTQYF. For the CDR3, the DNA is TGTGCCAGTAGCCGCCCCGGGGACAGACGAAAAACCCAGTACTTC.

The sample holds many counts of this clonotype. V gene TRBV2 combines with J gene TRBJ1-1; D remains unclear. The length of the CDR3 is 12 residues. Germline V gene data show CDR1 as SNHLY and CDR2 as FYNNEI. V lost 6 bases to trimming and J lost 1 base, with 6 bases between them. The CDR3 protein is CASRKQNTEAFF. CDR3 nucleotide sequence: TGTGCCAGCAGGAAACAGAACACTGAAGCTTTCTTT.

This clonotype has at least ten counts. The rearrangement links TRBV6-6 to TRBJ2-6; weak D call: TRBD1 (6 bases). The germline CDR1 and CDR2 sequences are MNHNY and SVGAGI (reference sequence). V was shortened by 6 bases and J by 1 base, with 19 bases between the two germline ends. This CDR3 has 18 amino acids. CDR3 sequence: CASSKDGTLTSGANVLTF. CDR3 coding DNA: TGTGCCAGCAGCAAAGACGGGACACTAACTTCTGGGGCCAACGTCCTGACTTTC.

The chain couples TRBV27 to TRBJ2-5; perhaps TRBD2 as D (5 bases). Germline CDR1 and CDR2: MNHEY and SMNVEV (reference sequence). This CDR3 is built from 15 residues. With 3 bases removed from V and 0 bases from J, the gap between germline ends came to 11 bases. DNA for the CDR3: TGTGCCAGCAGTTTTGGCGGGTCCTACCAAGAGACCCAGTACTTC. Protein sequence: CASSFGGSYQETQYF.

This clonotype was seen repeatedly, ten times or more. This chain joins TRBV2 and TRBJ1-2; maybe TRBD1 (5 bases). Germline V gives CDR1 SNHLY, CDR2 FYNNEI. V lost 1 base and J 4 bases, leaving 13 bases between the germline ends. The CDR3 runs to 15 residues. Here the CDR3 DNA reads TGTGCCAGCAGTGAAGGCTTCTCAGGGTTCTATGGCTACACCTTC. As protein: CASSEGFSGFYGYTF.

This sequence joins TRBV25-1 and TRBJ2-7; TRBD1 matches at 11 bases. Unmatched junction bases numbered 2, after V lost 4 bases and J lost 3 bases. This CDR3 contains 14 residues. Germline assignment: CDR1 MGHDK and CDR2 SYGVNS. The CDR3 nucleotides are TGTGCCAGCAGTGGGACAGGGGGCGGCTACGAGCAGTACTTC. It is translated as CASSGTGGGYEQYF.

The chain has TRBV19 and TRBJ1-5; perhaps TRBD1 as D (6 bases). Germline V CDR1 and CDR2: LNHDA, SQIVND (reference sequence). Trimming pared 6 bases from V and 0 bases from J, leaving 12 bases between. The CDR3 contains 15 residues. The CDR3 sequence: CASSTGKYSNQPQHF. The CDR3 DNA follows: TGTGCCAGTAGCACAGGGAAATATAGCAATCAGCCCCAGCATTTT.

This clonotype has a count of ten or more. The V gene is TRBV5-1, the J gene TRBJ1-2, with TRBD1 identical over 7 bases. The CDR3 has 15 residues. CDR1 is SGHRS and CDR2 is YFSETQ in the germline V gene. V was pared by 2 bases and J by 4 bases, with 8 bases of the junction left unmatched. The CDR3 protein is CASSLSPGQSYGYTF. CDR3 sequence (DNA): TGCGCCAGCAGCTTATCTCCGGGACAGAGCTATGGCTACACCTTC.

This clonotype appeared once. Written as DNA, the CDR3 is TGTGCCAGCAGTTACCCGGGCCAGCCATACAATTCACCCCTCCACTTT. Translation: CASSYPGQPYNSPLHF. The chain employs TRBV6-2 or TRBV6-3 and TRBJ1-6, with D unresolved. The V and J ends lost 2 bases and 7 bases respectively, with 15 bases between them. CDR3 length: 16 amino acids. Germline-derived CDR1 and CDR2 are MNHEY and SVGEGT.

The table lists this clonotype with many counts. The chain uses TRBV5-1 and TRBJ1-1, with D possibly matching TRBD1 (6 bases). Germline CDR1 and CDR2: SGHRS and YFSETQ. Trimming removed 1 base at V and 7 bases at J, with 14 bases between. The CDR3 consists of 14 residues. CDR3 sequence: CASSLIHRDGEAFF. For the CDR3, the DNA is TGCGCCAGCAGCTTGATTCACAGGGATGGTGAAGCTTTCTTT.

The rearrangement links TRBV14 to TRBJ2-7; unclear D gene. Looked up from germline, CDR1 is SGHDN and CDR2 is FVKESK. V lost 0 bases, J lost 5 bases, and 8 bases lay in between. The CDR3 covers 13 residues. CDR3 nucleotides: TGTGCCAGCAGCCAAGAGCTTGTCGACGAGCAGTACTTC. The encoded protein is CASSQELVDEQYF.

This clonotype came up once. The rearrangement joins TRBV28 to TRBJ1-1, with D perhaps matching TRBD1 (6 bases). The CDR3 is made up of 11 amino acids. Germline V CDR1 and CDR2: MDHEN, SYDVKM. The germline V and J ends were trimmed by 6 bases and 10 bases, with 12 bases remaining between them. CDR3 sequence (DNA): TGTGCCAGCAGCGGCAGGGGAGGAGCTTTCTTT. The encoded protein is CASSGRGGAFF.

The rearrangement uses TRBV18 and TRBJ2-7, with D possibly called TRBD1 or TRBD2 (5 bases each). The CDR3 has 14 amino acids. V was cut by 5 bases and J by 4 bases, with 15 bases left in between. CDR1 is KGHSH, CDR2 LQKENI, per germline. CDR3 DNA: TGTGCCAGCTCAACCGGGACCGAAACTTACGAGCAGTACTTC. It codes for CASSTGTETYEQYF.